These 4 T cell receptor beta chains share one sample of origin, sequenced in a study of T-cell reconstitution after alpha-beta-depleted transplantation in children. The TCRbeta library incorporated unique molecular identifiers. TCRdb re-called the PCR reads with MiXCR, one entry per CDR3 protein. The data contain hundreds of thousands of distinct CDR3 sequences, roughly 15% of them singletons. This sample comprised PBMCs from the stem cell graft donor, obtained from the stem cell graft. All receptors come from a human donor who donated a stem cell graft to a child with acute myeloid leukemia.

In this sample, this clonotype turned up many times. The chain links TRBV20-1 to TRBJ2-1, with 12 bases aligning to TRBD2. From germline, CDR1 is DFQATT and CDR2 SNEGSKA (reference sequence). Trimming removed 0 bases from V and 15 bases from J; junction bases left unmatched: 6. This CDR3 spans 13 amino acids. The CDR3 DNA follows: TGCAGTGCTAGAGAGACTAGCGGGGGACATTTGTTCTTC. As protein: CSARETSGGHLFF.

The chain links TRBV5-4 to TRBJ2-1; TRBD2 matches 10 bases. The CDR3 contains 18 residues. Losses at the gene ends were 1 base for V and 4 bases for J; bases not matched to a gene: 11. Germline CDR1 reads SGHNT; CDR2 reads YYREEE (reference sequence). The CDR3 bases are TGTGCCAGCAGCTTGTCTCCAGCGGGGGGGCTTTCGTACAATGAGCAGTTCTTC. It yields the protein CASSLSPAGGLSYNEQFF.

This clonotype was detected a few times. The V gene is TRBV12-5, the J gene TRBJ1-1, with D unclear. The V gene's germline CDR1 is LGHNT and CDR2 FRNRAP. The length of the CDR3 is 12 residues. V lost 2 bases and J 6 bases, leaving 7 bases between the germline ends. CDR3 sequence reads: CASGLRGAEAFF. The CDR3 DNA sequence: TGTGCTAGTGGTTTGCGTGGAGCTGAAGCTTTCTTT.

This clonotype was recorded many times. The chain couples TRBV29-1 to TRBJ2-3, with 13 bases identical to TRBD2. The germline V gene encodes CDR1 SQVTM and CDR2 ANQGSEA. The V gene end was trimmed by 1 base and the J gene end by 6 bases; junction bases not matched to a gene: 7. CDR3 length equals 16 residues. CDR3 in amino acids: CSVEGTSGGASDTQYF. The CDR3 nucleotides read TGCAGCGTTGAAGGAACTAGCGGGGGGGCCAGCGATACGCAGTATTTT.